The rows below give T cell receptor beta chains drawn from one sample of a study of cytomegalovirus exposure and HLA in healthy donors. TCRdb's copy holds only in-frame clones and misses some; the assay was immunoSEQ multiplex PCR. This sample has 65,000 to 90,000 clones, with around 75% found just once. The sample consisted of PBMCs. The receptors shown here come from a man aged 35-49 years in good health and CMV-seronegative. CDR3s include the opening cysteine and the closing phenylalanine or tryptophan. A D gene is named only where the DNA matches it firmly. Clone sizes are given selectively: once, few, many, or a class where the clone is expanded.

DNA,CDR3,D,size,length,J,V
TGTGCCAGCAGTCCACTAGCGGGGGGTCTCGTCTACGAGCAGTACTTC,CASSPLAGGLVYEQYF,TRBD2,-,16,TRBJ2-7,TRBV5-6
TGTGCCAGCAGAGCAAGAGGGACTGAAGCTTTCTTT,CASRARGTEAFF,-,-,12,TRBJ1-1,TRBV6-5
TGTGCCAGCAGCTTAGCGGGGGGGAAAGAGACCCAGTACTTC,CASSLAGGKETQYF,TRBD2,-,14,TRBJ2-5,TRBV7-9
TGTGCCAGCATTCGGCGGGGAGGGGGTTCCTACGAGCAGTACTTC,CASIRRGGGSYEQYF,-,-,15,TRBJ2-7,TRBV7-8
TGTGCCAGCAGCTGGACGGGGCAGCCCCAGCATTTT,CASSWTGQPQHF,-,-,12,TRBJ1-5,TRBV7-2
TGTGCCAGCAGTGAATATGCAGGGGGCTATGGCTACACCTTC,CASSEYAGGYGYTF,TRBD1,-,14,TRBJ1-2,TRBV25-1
TGTGCCAGCAGCCAGTATAACTACTGGGAGCGGTCGGATTCACCCCTCCACTTT,CASSQYNYWERSDSPLHF,-,-,18,TRBJ1-6,TRBV9
TGTGCCAGCTCACCGACGGGAATTGGCTTCACTGAAGCTTTCTTT,CASSPTGIGFTEAFF,-,-,15,TRBJ1-1,TRBV18
TGTGCCAGCAGCCAAAGGGCGGGGTTGCTCTCTGGAAACACCATATATTTT,CASSQRAGLLSGNTIYF,-,-,17,TRBJ1-3,TRBV16
TGTGCCAGCAGTGGCGGGCCTCCCTATGGCTACACCTTC,CASSGGPPYGYTF,-,-,13,TRBJ1-2,TRBV6-5
TGTGCCAGCTCACCCCCGGGGAGCTCCGCCGGTCAGCCCCAGCATTTT,CASSPPGSSAGQPQHF,-,few,16,TRBJ1-5,TRBV18
TGTGCCAGTCGAAAGGGACAGGGGGCGCATGGCTACACCTTC,CASRKGQGAHGYTF,TRBD1,few,14,TRBJ1-2,TRBV6-1
TGTGCCAGCAGCCCGGGACAGGGGTTTACAGATACGCAGTATTTT,CASSPGQGFTDTQYF,TRBD1,-,15,TRBJ2-3,TRBV5-6
TGTGCCATCAGTGATAGAGGGGGAAGGGACACCTTC,CAISDRGGRDTF,-,-,12,TRBJ1-2,TRBV10-3
TGTGCCAGCAGCCAACAGGGGGATCAGCCCCAGCATTTT,CASSQQGDQPQHF,TRBD1,few,13,TRBJ1-5,TRBV14
TGTGCCAGCAGCACTCCCGGGACAGGGGGCTACGAGCAGTACTTC,CASSTPGTGGYEQYF,TRBD1,once,15,TRBJ2-7,TRBV28
TGTGCCAGCAGACCGGGACAGGGGTTCCACGAGCAGTACTTC,CASRPGQGFHEQYF,TRBD1,-,14,TRBJ2-7,TRBV28
TGCGCCAGCAGCACGGGACAGACTATCTCCTACGAGCAGTACTTC,CASSTGQTISYEQYF,TRBD1,-,15,TRBJ2-7,TRBV5-1
TGTGCCAGCAGCTTACCCTCGCGACCCGGGGACTCCGGAAATGAGCAGTTCTTC,CASSLPSRPGDSGNEQFF,-,-,18,TRBJ2-1,TRBV7-9
TGTGCCAGCAGTTTATCCAGCGGAGGGTTCGAGCAGTACTTC,CASSLSSGGFEQYF,-,-,14,TRBJ2-7,TRBV27
TGTGCCAGCAGCACGAGGGACAGGCTACTCCACTTT,CASSTRDRLLHF,TRBD1,-,12,TRBJ1-6,TRBV7-6
TGTGCCAGCAGCTGGAACGGGGGGGCCGGAACAGATACGCAGTATTTT,CASSWNGGAGTDTQYF,TRBD2,-,16,TRBJ2-3,TRBV13
TGTGCCATCAGTGGACAGGCCAACACTGAAGCTTTCTTT,CAISGQANTEAFF,-,few,13,TRBJ1-1,TRBV10-3
TGTGCCAGCATTAGCTACAGGGGGCGGAATGGCTACACCTTC,CASISYRGRNGYTF,TRBD1,-,14,TRBJ1-2,TRBV6-5
TGCGCCAGCAGCCACAACAGGGGGCGGAAGGCTGAAGCTTTCTTT,CASSHNRGRKAEAFF,TRBD1,-,15,TRBJ1-1,TRBV4-3